The 9 T cell receptor beta chains below come from one sample, sequenced in a study of cytomegalovirus exposure and HLA in healthy donors. Use of 60 Vbeta and 13 Jbeta primers characterized the PCR. Sequencing was performed with immunoSEQ multiplex PCR; in TCRdb, only in-frame clones are kept and a portion is missing. Recorded for this sample: around 130,000 clones. Sequenced material: PBMCs. These receptor sequences come from a woman aged 60-70 years in good health and CMV-seronegative.

This chain links TRBV2 with TRBJ2-1; D is perhaps TRBD1 (5 bases). Germline V CDR1 and CDR2: SNHLY, FYNNEI. Deletions cut 6 bases from V and 4 bases from J, with 10 bases between. CDR3 length equals 13 residues. Written as DNA, the CDR3 is TGTGCCAGCAGGGACACTGGTTACAATGAGCAGTTCTTC. It encodes CASRDTGYNEQFF.

The V and J genes are TRBV6-5 and TRBJ2-3, with a tentative D call TRBD1 (5 bases). The germline CDR1 and CDR2 sequences are MNHEY and SVGAGI. This CDR3 has 14 amino acids. V was shortened by 10 bases and J by 6 bases, with 20 bases between the two germline ends. CDR3 DNA: TGTGCCACCAAAAGGGCAGGGTCAGGGGATACGCAGTATTTT. Translated, it gives CATKRAGSGDTQYF.

V and J are TRBV2 and TRBJ2-1; 7 bases agree with TRBD2. Germline V CDR1 and CDR2: SNHLY, FYNNEI. The CDR3 has 14 residues. The V segment lost 8 bases and the J segment 10 bases; nucleotides outside the gene matches: 14. The CDR3 sequence is CASWDTSAPLEQFF. The CDR3 nucleotides are TGTGCCAGCTGGGATACTAGCGCTCCCCTGGAGCAGTTCTTC.

The chain links TRBV27 to TRBJ2-2, with D hard to call. V lost 3 bases and J lost 6, with 5 bases in between. Germline CDR1 is MNHEY and CDR2 is SMNVEV (reference sequence). The CDR3 runs 12 residues. This CDR3 is CASSFLPGELFF. For the CDR3, the DNA is TGTGCCAGCAGTTTCCTCCCCGGGGAGCTGTTTTTT.

The CDR3 nucleotides are TGTGCCAGCAAACGGACTGAAGCTTTCTTT. Its protein is CASKRTEAFF. This chain joins TRBV2 and TRBJ1-1; no clear D gene. The CDR3 length is 10 residues. Per the germline V gene, CDR1 is SNHLY and CDR2 is FYNNEI. Trimming pared 7 bases from V and 5 bases from J, leaving 5 bases between.

This chain connects TRBV5-1 to TRBJ1-2, with a possible D match to TRBD1 (5 bases). Trimming removed 5 bases at V and 5 bases at J, with 10 bases between. Germline CDR1 reads SGHRS; CDR2 reads YFSETQ. The CDR3 consists of 12 residues. The CDR3 DNA reads TGCGCCAGCAGGAGGGAGGGGTATGGCTACACCTTC. Its protein product is CASRREGYGYTF.

The gene calls are TRBV2 and TRBJ1-2; 9 bases agree with TRBD1. The V and J ends lost 6 bases and 4 bases, in that order; junction bases with no gene match: 9. Germline V gene sequence: CDR1 SNHLY, CDR2 FYNNEI. There are 15 residues in the CDR3. CDR3 protein: CASREQGALTYGYTF. CDR3 DNA: TGTGCCAGCAGGGAACAGGGGGCGCTCACCTATGGCTACACCTTC.

The chain links TRBV7-9 to TRBJ2-5, with D unresolved. The length of the CDR3 is 14 residues. The ends were cut back, 1 base at V and 10 bases at J, with 16 bases in the middle. Germline V gene data show CDR1 as SEHNR and CDR2 as FQNEAQ (reference sequence). CDR3 amino acids: CASSLEAPRGSQYF. The CDR3 DNA is TGTGCCAGCAGCTTAGAGGCGCCCCGAGGTAGCCAGTACTTC.

Here the CDR3 reads CASSIGTYTGELFF. The CDR3 DNA is TGTGCCAGCAGCATCGGGACTTACACCGGGGAGCTGTTTTTT. This chain connects TRBV5-6 to TRBJ2-2; weak D call: TRBD2 (6 bases). This CDR3 has 14 amino acids. Looked up from germline, CDR1 is SGHDT and CDR2 is YYEEEE. The germline V and J ends were trimmed by 4 bases and 3 bases, with 10 bases remaining between them.